The 21 T cell receptor beta chains listed next were all sequenced from one sample in a study of T cell responses to AZD1222 COVID-19 vaccine. Profiling relied on immunoSEQ multiplex PCR, and the TCRdb table lists in-frame clones only, not all of them. In the table there are about 90,000 clones, around 90% of which are singletons. This material consisted of peripheral blood, taken on day 0 of MenACWY control vaccination. These receptors all come from an adult in good health.

This clone was detected only a few times. This chain links TRBV12-3 or TRBV12-4 with TRBJ1-2, with a possible D match to TRBD1 (5 bases). V was pared by 7 bases and J by 8 bases, with 14 bases between. The CDR3 extends over 12 amino acids. This chain's CDR3 is CASTQGGEGYTF. The CDR3 nucleotides are TGTGCCAGCACCCAGGGAGGGGAAGGCTACACCTTC.

V gene TRBV9 combines with J gene TRBJ2-1; 11 bases line up with TRBD2. V shed 2 bases, J shed 10 bases, and the junction held 14 bases outside the gene matches. Germline CDR1 and CDR2: SGDLS and YYNGEE. There are 17 residues in the CDR3. In nucleotides, the CDR3 is TGTGCCAGCAGCGTCCTTAGCGGGGGGGCCGATTTAGGGGAGCAGTTCTTC. This codes for CASSVLSGGADLGEQFF.

The J gene is TRBJ1-5, the V gene TRBV19; D perhaps matches TRBD1 (5 bases). Germline values: CDR1 LNHDA, CDR2 SQIVND (reference sequence). Trimming cost V 7 bases and J 5 bases, with 18 bases left between them. The CDR3 runs to 15 residues. The CDR3 sequence: CASTPGQAHYQPQHF. The CDR3 DNA sequence: TGTGCCAGTACCCCGGGGCAGGCCCACTATCAGCCCCAGCATTTT.

The rearrangement joins TRBV3-1 (or the pseudogene TRBV3-2) to TRBJ1-1, with D perhaps matching TRBD1 (5 bases). In germline, CDR1 is LGHDT, CDR2 YNNKEL (reference sequence). V was cut by 0 bases and J by 5 bases, with 16 bases left in between. The CDR3 length is 16 residues. This chain's CDR3 is CASSQEGRGKITEAFF. The DNA for the CDR3 is TGTGCCAGCAGCCAAGAAGGGAGGGGAAAGATAACTGAAGCTTTCTTT.

This clone was seen once. The chain combines TRBV3-1 (or the pseudogene TRBV3-2) with TRBJ1-2; 7 bases fit TRBD1. Looked up from germline, CDR1 is LGHDT and CDR2 is YNNKEL (reference sequence). CDR3 length: 15 amino acids. The V gene end was trimmed by 3 bases and the J gene end by 0 bases; junction bases not matched to a gene: 4. Here the CDR3 DNA reads TGTGCCAGCAGCCAGCCGGGACAGCCTAACTATGGCTACACCTTC. Amino acid sequence: CASSQPGQPNYGYTF.

The gene calls are TRBV11-3 and TRBJ1-1; D remains unclear. The CDR3 covers 14 residues. The V end was cut by 5 bases, the J end by 1 base, with 11 bases between. CDR1 is SGHNT, CDR2 YENEEA, per germline. The CDR3 reads CASSPDSWNTEAFF. In DNA, the CDR3 is TGTGCCAGCAGCCCCGACTCCTGGAACACTGAAGCTTTCTTT.

This clone appeared once. The chain recombines TRBV5-1 with TRBJ1-1, with D perhaps matching TRBD1 (6 bases). Germline V gene data show CDR1 as SGHRS and CDR2 as YFSETQ. V lost 0 bases to trimming and J lost 1 base, with 7 bases between them. The CDR3 spans 14 residues. CDR3 in DNA: TGCGCCAGCAGCTTGGGGACAGCGAACACTGAAGCTTTCTTT. It encodes CASSLGTANTEAFF.

The chain couples TRBV7-2 to TRBJ2-2; 13 nucleotides agree with TRBD2. Trimming cost V 8 bases and J 7 bases; bases outside gene matches: 7. Germline values: CDR1 SGHTA, CDR2 FQGNSA. The CDR3 runs to 15 residues. In DNA form, the CDR3 reads TGTGCCAGCGGGGGGACTAGCGGGACCGTCGGGGAGCTGTTTTTT. Its protein is CASGGTSGTVGELFF.

This clone showed up just once. This CDR3 is CASIPGLGQETQYF. CDR3 sequence (DNA): TGTGCCAGCATTCCGGGACTAGGCCAAGAGACCCAGTACTTC. The chain employs TRBV2 and TRBJ2-5; 8 nucleotides agree with TRBD2. The CDR3 sequence is 14 residues long. The J segment lost 1 base and the V segment lost 7 bases, leaving 5 bases of the junction unmatched. The germline gives CDR1 SNHLY, CDR2 FYNNEI.

The chain couples TRBV5-1 to TRBJ2-2; D is unclear. The CDR3 contains 13 residues. Germline CDR1 is SGHRS and CDR2 is YFSETQ. With 0 bases removed from V and 5 bases from J, the gap between germline ends came to 5 bases. CDR3 in amino acids: CASSLDPTGELFF. The CDR3 DNA is TGCGCCAGCAGCTTGGACCCGACCGGGGAGCTGTTTTTT.

The chain employs TRBV6-6 and TRBJ2-2; TRBD1 matches at 8 bases. Germline loops: CDR1 MNHNY, CDR2 SVGAGI (reference sequence). CDR3 length: 15 residues. V shed 8 bases and J 4 bases; nucleotides not matched to a gene: 9. The CDR3 sequence is CASCGRGLTTGELFF. CDR3 DNA: TGTGCCAGCTGTGGCAGGGGGCTGACCACCGGGGAGCTGTTTTTT.

V is TRBV19 and J is TRBJ1-2; TRBD1 aligns across 7 bases. This CDR3 is 17 amino acids long. Germline loops: CDR1 LNHDA, CDR2 SQIVND (reference sequence). J lost 3 bases, V lost 3 bases, and 13 bases had no gene match. DNA of the CDR3: TGTGCCAGTAGTATGTCGGACAGGACTCTTTTACACTATGGCTACACCTTC. Protein product: CASSMSDRTLLHYGYTF.

The genes are TRBV30 and TRBJ1-1, with D possibly matching TRBD1 (6 bases). Trimming took off 5 bases at V and 2 bases at J, with 12 bases between the two ends. This CDR3 has 13 residues. From germline, CDR1 is GTSNPN and CDR2 SVGIG (reference sequence). The DNA for the CDR3 is TGTGCCTGGGTGCGGGGGGCCAACACTGAAGCTTTCTTT. Its protein product is CAWVRGANTEAFF.

Here the CDR3 reads CASSRTGGNTGELFF. The CDR3 DNA reads TGTGCCAGCAGTCGGACAGGGGGAAACACCGGGGAGCTGTTTTTT. The gene calls are TRBV7-3 and TRBJ2-2; 10 bases are shared with TRBD1. Losses at the gene ends were 6 bases for V and 2 bases for J; bases not matched to a gene: 3. From germline, CDR1 is SGHTA and CDR2 FQGTGA. There are 15 residues in the CDR3.

A few counts support this clone. This chain connects TRBV30 to TRBJ1-5, with a weak D call TRBD1 (6 bases). The CDR3 is 14 residues long. CDR1 is GTSNPN and CDR2 is SVGIG in the germline V gene (reference sequence). V lost 3 bases, J lost 2 bases, and 11 bases lay in between. In DNA form, the CDR3 reads TGTGCCTGGAGCCAGGGGATGGGCAATCAGCCCCAGCATTTT. Its translation: CAWSQGMGNQPQHF.

CDR3 amino acids: CASSPSDSQGNQPQHF. The CDR3 DNA follows: TGTGCCAGCAGCCCATCGGACTCCCAGGGCAATCAGCCCCAGCATTTT. The gene calls are TRBV9 and TRBJ1-5; no clear D gene. Trimming took 4 bases from V and 2 from J, leaving 16 bases between them. The CDR3 is 16 residues long. From germline, CDR1 is SGDLS and CDR2 YYNGEE.

This clone has only one observation. The chain joins TRBV7-2 to TRBJ2-2; weak D call: TRBD2 (7 bases). The CDR3 is made up of 16 amino acids. Germline V CDR1 and CDR2: SGHTA, FQGNSA. V gave up 4 bases and J gave up 0 bases, with 12 bases separating them. CDR3 sequence: CASSWAGATNTGELFF. The CDR3 nucleotides are TGTGCCAGCAGCTGGGCGGGGGCCACGAACACCGGGGAGCTGTTTTTT.

This rearrangement joins TRBV2 to TRBJ2-1; 8 bases are shared with TRBD2. V was clipped by 5 bases and J by 3 bases; unmatched bases: 9. Germline CDR1 SNHLY, CDR2 FYNNEI. The CDR3 is 16 amino acids. CDR3 nucleotide sequence: TGTGCCAGCAGTAGCGATGCCGGGGGGGACTACAATGAGCAGTTCTTC. Its protein product is CASSSDAGGDYNEQFF.

V and J are TRBV7-2 and TRBJ1-2; TRBD1 aligns across 9 bases. This CDR3 spans 15 amino acids. Germline CDR1 SGHTA, CDR2 FQGNSA. V shed 3 bases and J 10 bases; nucleotides not matched to a gene: 12. The CDR3 loop is CASSLGFSGQGDYTF. As DNA, the CDR3 is TGTGCCAGCAGCTTGGGGTTTTCGGGACAGGGCGACTACACCTTC.

This clone has just a few counts. The J gene is TRBJ1-1, the V gene TRBV7-8, with a weak D call TRBD1 (6 bases). The CDR3 is made up of 13 amino acids. Germline-derived CDR1 and CDR2 are SGHVS and FQNEAQ. V was shortened by 5 bases and J by 5 bases, with 12 bases between the two germline ends. The chain's CDR3 is CASSPTGRTEAFF. CDR3 nucleotide sequence: TGTGCCAGCAGCCCCACAGGGAGGACTGAAGCTTTCTTT.

This sequence joins TRBV25-1 and TRBJ1-4; D perhaps matches TRBD1 (6 bases). Germline-derived CDR1 and CDR2 are MGHDK and SYGVNS. The CDR3 length is 14 residues. Trimming pared 6 bases from V and 8 bases from J, leaving 16 bases between. The CDR3 region has the DNA TGTGCCAGCAGCGAAGGGGGATTCGCGGAAAAACTGTTTTTT. Protein sequence: CASSEGGFAEKLFF.